A single sample gave rise to the 20 T cell receptor beta chains below, sequenced in a study of CD8+ T cells in alopecia areata. Specified treatment: oral pan-JAK inhibitor, 5-10 mg twice daily. cDNA serving as the sequencing template came from extracted, reverse transcribed RNA. Repertoires were generated with immunoSEQ multiplex PCR, while TCRdb's copy carries only in-frame clones and drops some. The sample lists 95,000 to 120,000 clones; roughly 50% were seen once. The sequenced sample was CD4+ T cells sorted from blood, obtained at week 24, from a patient treated with tofacitinib. The receptors derive from a human donor with alopecia areata.

The chain uses TRBV2 and TRBJ2-2, with TRBD2 identical over 9 bases. CDR3 length: 17 residues. Trimming took 8 bases from V and 0 from J; bases not matched to a gene: 10. The V gene's germline CDR1 is SNHLY and CDR2 FYNNEI. CDR3 nucleotide sequence: TGTGCCAGCGGTGGCGCGGGGGGGCCCTCGAACACCGGGGAGCTGTTTTTT. Protein sequence: CASGGAGGPSNTGELFF.

The sample holds a few counts of this clone. The J gene is TRBJ1-5, the V gene TRBV5-1; D is perhaps TRBD1 (6 bases). In germline, CDR1 is SGHRS, CDR2 YFSETQ. The germline V and J ends were trimmed by 0 bases and 2 bases, with 9 bases remaining between them. The CDR3 runs to 15 residues. The CDR3: CASSLGAGGNQPQHF. The DNA of the CDR3 is TGCGCCAGCAGCTTGGGGGCAGGGGGCAATCAGCCCCAGCATTTT.

The table lists this clone with a count of one. V is TRBV6-5 and J is TRBJ2-2; the match to TRBD2 covers 9 bases. The CDR3 sequence is 15 residues long. CDR1 MNHEY and CDR2 SVGAGI come from the germline V gene. The ends lost 5 bases at V and 4 bases at J; junction bases unmatched: 5. The CDR3 coding sequence is TGTGCCAGCAGTGGAAGACTAGCGGCCACCGGGGAGCTGTTTTTT. Translation gives CASSGRLAATGELFF.

The V and J genes are TRBV5-1 and TRBJ2-7, with 7 bases matching TRBD2. The CDR3 runs to 13 residues. J was trimmed by 2 bases and V by 5 bases; bases with no gene match: 4. CDR1 and CDR2 from the germline V gene are SGHRS and YFSETQ. DNA for the CDR3: TGCGCCAGCAGTGCGGGGGTAACCTACGAGCAGTACTTC. Translated, it gives CASSAGVTYEQYF.

There are a few counts of this clone. V usage is TRBV9 and J usage is TRBJ1-5; D not certain. This CDR3 is 15 amino acids long. Germline V gene lookup returns CDR1 SGDLS and CDR2 YYNGEE. Deletions cut 0 bases from V and 0 bases from J, with 7 bases between. The CDR3 reads CASSVGSLSNQPQHF. CDR3 DNA: TGTGCCAGCAGCGTAGGCAGCCTTAGCAATCAGCCCCAGCATTTT.

This clone was found many times. The chain recombines TRBV7-9 with TRBJ1-6, with D unclear. The CDR3 contains 12 residues. CDR1 is SEHNR, CDR2 FQNEAQ, per germline (reference sequence). Between the trimmed V and J ends, which lost 7 bases and 6 bases, there was a span of 7 bases. CDR3 coding DNA: TGTGCCAGCACCGCAGTTAATTCACCCCTCCACTTT. This encodes CASTAVNSPLHF. Full variable domain (missing parts from reference TRBV7-9 and TRBJ1-6): DTGVSQNPRHKITKRGQNVTFRCDPISEHNRLYWYRQTLGQGPEFLTYFQNEAQLEKSRLLSDRFSAERPKGSFSTLEIQRTEQGDSAMYLCASTAVNSPLHFGNGTRLTVT.

The V gene is TRBV7-6, the J gene TRBJ1-3; D is possibly TRBD1 (5 bases). The V end lost 1 base, the J end lost 2 bases, and 12 bases lay between the germline ends. CDR3 length: 16 residues. Germline assignment: CDR1 SGHVS and CDR2 FNYEAQ. CDR3 residues: CASSLGAGDPGNTIYF. The CDR3 nucleotides are TGTGCCAGCAGCTTAGGCGCGGGGGACCCTGGAAACACCATATATTTT.

The chain couples TRBV29-1 to TRBJ2-3; 12 bases are a match to TRBD2. V dropped 5 bases and J dropped 2; count of bases not matched to a gene: 2. CDR3 length equals 14 residues. CDR1 is SQVTM and CDR2 is ANQGSEA in the germline V gene. In nucleotides, the CDR3 is TGCAGCGTTACTAGCGGGGGGACCACAGATACGCAGTATTTT. Translated, it gives CSVTSGGTTDTQYF.

V usage is TRBV4-2 and J usage is TRBJ2-1; possibly TRBD2 for D (6 bases). CDR3 length: 15 amino acids. The germline V gene encodes CDR1 LGHNA and CDR2 YNFKEQ. Trimming removed 0 bases from V and 9 bases from J, with 15 bases in between. CDR3 sequence reads: CASSQDWEASGEQFF. The CDR3 DNA sequence: TGTGCCAGCAGCCAAGATTGGGAGGCTTCGGGTGAGCAGTTCTTC.

J is TRBJ2-5 and V is TRBV5-4; D is undetermined. The CDR3 spans 14 residues. Per the germline V gene, CDR1 is SGHNT and CDR2 is YYREEE (reference sequence). V was shortened by 1 base and J by 5 bases, with 12 bases between the two germline ends. The CDR3 DNA reads as TGTGCCAGCAGCTTGTCCCGTAATATGGAGACCCAGTACTTC. This sequence encodes CASSLSRNMETQYF.

The chain carries TRBV27 and TRBJ2-7; a possible D gene is TRBD2 (5 bases). The CDR3 consists of 14 residues. Germline V gene lookup returns CDR1 MNHEY and CDR2 SMNVEV (reference sequence). Trimming shortened V by 2 bases and J by 2 bases, and 10 bases separated the two germline ends. The CDR3 DNA is TGTGCCAGCAGTTTAGGTCCGGGAACCTACGAGCAGTACTTC. Translated: CASSLGPGTYEQYF.

This chain links TRBV10-2 with TRBJ2-7; no firm D call. Trimming left V 4 bases short and J 2 bases short, with 12 bases between. The CDR3 has 14 residues. CDR1 and CDR2 (germline): WSHSY, SAAADI. The CDR3 coding sequence is TGCGCCAGCAGTGCCCTGACCTCCCCCTACGAGCAGTACTTC. Protein product: CASSALTSPYEQYF.

The chain carries TRBV4-2 and TRBJ2-7, with D perhaps matching TRBD1 (5 bases). V was pared by 4 bases and J by 0 bases, with 16 bases between. Per germline, CDR1 LGHNA and CDR2 YNFKEQ. The CDR3 sequence is 16 residues long. This chain's CDR3 is CASSPGRGRSSYEQYF. In DNA form, the CDR3 reads TGTGCCAGCAGCCCCGGAAGGGGCCGTAGCTCCTACGAGCAGTACTTC.

The chain recombines TRBV29-1 with TRBJ2-7, with D hard to call. Trimming removed 4 bases at V and 0 bases at J, with 13 bases between. CDR1 SQVTM and CDR2 ANQGSEA come from the germline V gene. The length of the CDR3 is 14 residues. CDR3 loop: CSVGRQAPSYEQYF. CDR3 DNA sequence: TGCAGCGTTGGTAGGCAGGCCCCCTCCTACGAGCAGTACTTC.

This clone turned up a few times. V gene TRBV5-1 combines with J gene TRBJ1-2, with 7 bases aligning to TRBD1. The CDR3 spans 13 residues. V gave up 4 bases and J gave up 2 bases; unmatched junction bases: 2. The germline gives CDR1 SGHRS, CDR2 YFSETQ. The CDR3 coding sequence is TGCGCCAGCAGCGCACAGGGGAACTATGGCTACACCTTC. Translated, it gives CASSAQGNYGYTF.

V and J are TRBV5-1 and TRBJ2-3; TRBD2 might be the D (6 bases). Trimming left V 4 bases short and J 4 bases short, with 10 bases between. The germline CDR1 and CDR2 sequences are SGHRS and YFSETQ. The CDR3 is 13 residues long. CDR3 bases: TGCGCCAGCAGCCCCGGGACTTCAGATACGCAGTATTTT. This sequence encodes CASSPGTSDTQYF. Using reference TRBV5-1 and TRBJ2-3 for the parts outside the CDR3, the full variable domain is KAGVTQTPRYLIKTRGQQVTLSCSPISGHRSVSWYQQTPGQGLQFLFEYFSETQRNKGNFPGRFSGRQFSNSRSEMNVSTLELGDSALYLCASSPGTSDTQYFGPGTRLTVL.

The chain couples TRBV28 to TRBJ2-1; possibly TRBD1 or TRBD2 for D (5 bases each). Germline V gene sequence: CDR1 MDHEN, CDR2 SYDVKM. Trimming took 8 bases from V and 8 from J, leaving 13 bases between them. The CDR3 sequence is 12 residues long. CDR3 protein: CASGSRDHEQFF. The CDR3 DNA reads TGTGCCAGCGGGAGCCGGGACCATGAGCAGTTCTTC.

The chain has TRBV5-1 and TRBJ2-2, with D possibly being TRBD2 (5 bases). Trimming removed 5 bases from V and 4 bases from J, with 12 bases in between. This CDR3 is 14 amino acids long. Germline V lookup: CDR1 SGHRS, CDR2 YFSETQ. This CDR3 is CASRTDSITGELFF. The CDR3 DNA reads TGCGCCAGCAGGACGGACTCAATCACCGGGGAGCTGTTTTTT.

The rearrangement links TRBV29-1 to TRBJ2-7; D is uncertain. V was pared by 1 base and J by 3 bases, with 13 bases between. The CDR3 is made up of 14 amino acids. Germline assignment: CDR1 SQVTM and CDR2 ANQGSEA. The chain's CDR3 is CSVEALNADYEQYF. As DNA, the CDR3 is TGCAGCGTTGAAGCTCTTAATGCTGACTACGAGCAGTACTTC.

The CDR3: CASSPRHGGANVLTF. The DNA of the CDR3 is TGTGCCAGCAGCCCCAGACACGGCGGGGCCAACGTCCTGACTTTC. The chain combines TRBV14 with TRBJ2-6; no reliable D call. The CDR3 extends over 15 amino acids. From germline, CDR1 is SGHDN and CDR2 FVKESK. The V and J ends lost 4 bases and 4 bases respectively, with 11 bases between them.